The 19 T cell receptor beta chains below all came from one sample that was sequenced in a study of cytomegalovirus exposure and HLA in healthy donors. Both 60 Vbeta primers and 13 Jbeta primers went into the PCR. Repertoires were generated with immunoSEQ multiplex PCR, while TCRdb's copy carries only in-frame clones and drops some. The table lists about 200,000 clones, 70% to 85% of them singletons. Sequencing was performed on PBMCs. These receptors originate from a man in his fifties or sixties in good health and CMV-seronegative.

This rearrangement joins TRBV5-4 to TRBJ1-3; 12 bases line up with TRBD1. The CDR3 is 16 amino acids. The V and J ends lost 4 bases and 2 bases, in that order; junction bases with no gene match: 4. Germline assignment: CDR1 SGHNT and CDR2 YYREEE (reference sequence). In DNA, the CDR3 is TGTGCCAGCAGCCGCGGGGACAGGGGGCCTGGAAACACCATATATTTT. It specifies CASSRGDRGPGNTIYF.

This chain joins TRBV28 and TRBJ2-2; tentatively, D is TRBD2 (5 bases). CDR1 is MDHEN, CDR2 SYDVKM, per germline. This CDR3 spans 14 amino acids. CDR3 nucleotide sequence: TGTGCAGGTGGGAGCGCCGAGAACACCGGGGAGCTGTTTTTT. This sequence encodes CAGGSAENTGELFF.

The chain is built from TRBV5-1 and TRBJ2-3; weak D call: TRBD2 (7 bases). V gave up 2 bases and J gave up 3 bases, with 22 bases separating them. The germline CDR1 and CDR2 sequences are SGHRS and YFSETQ. The CDR3 is made up of 18 amino acids. DNA for the CDR3: TGCGCCAGCAGCTTACTCGTGACAGGACTAGTCGGAACAGATACGCAGTATTTT. This gives the protein CASSLLVTGLVGTDTQYF.

There are a few counts of this clone. The rearrangement joins TRBV19 to TRBJ2-5, with TRBD1 matching over 8 bases. Germline CDR1 reads LNHDA; CDR2 reads SQIVND (reference sequence). This CDR3 contains 14 residues. V lost 5 bases and J lost 5; bases outside the gene matches: 7. The DNA for the CDR3 is TGTGCCAGTAGTGAGACAGGGGTAGTCGAGACCCAGTACTTC. Its protein product is CASSETGVVETQYF. The full variable domain, its missing parts supplied by reference TRBV19 and TRBJ2-5, is DGGITQSPKYLFRKEGQNVTLSCEQNLNHDAMYWYRQDPGQGLRLIYYSQIVNDFQKGDIAEGYSVSREKKESFPLTVTSAQKNPTAFYLCASSETGVVETQYFGPGTRLLVL.

V gene TRBV18 combines with J gene TRBJ2-7; TRBD1 might be the D (6 bases). The V end lost 6 bases, the J end lost 1 base, and 13 bases lay between the germline ends. Germline V gene data show CDR1 as KGHSH and CDR2 as LQKENI. This CDR3 spans 14 amino acids. The CDR3 nucleotides read TGTGCCAGCTCCCCCGGGACAACTTCCTACGAGCAGTACTTC. This sequence encodes CASSPGTTSYEQYF.

The rearrangement links TRBV10-2 to TRBJ1-3; no clear D. V was cut by 8 bases and J by 0 bases, with 14 bases left in between. Germline-derived CDR1 and CDR2 are WSHSY and SAAADI. This CDR3 region has 15 residues. The CDR3 reads CASRRGESSGNTIYF. In DNA, the CDR3 is TGCGCCAGCCGTAGAGGCGAGAGCTCTGGAAACACCATATATTTT.

The V gene is TRBV30, the J gene TRBJ2-7, with 10 bases identical to TRBD1. V dropped 2 bases and J dropped 5; count of bases not matched to a gene: 12. The CDR3 totals 16 residues. The germline CDR1 and CDR2 sequences are GTSNPN and SVGIG (reference sequence). CDR3 in DNA: TGTGCCTGGAGTAGAGGCGGGACAGGGGTTTCTAACGAGCAGTACTTC. Its protein is CAWSRGGTGVSNEQYF.

The chain combines TRBV12-5 with TRBJ2-1, with a tentative D call TRBD2 (5 bases). This CDR3 has 10 residues. CDR1 LGHNT and CDR2 FRNRAP come from the germline V gene. V lost 10 bases, J lost 7 bases, and 8 bases lay in between. CDR3 amino acids: CANGENEQFF. The CDR3 DNA sequence: TGTGCTAATGGGGAGAATGAGCAGTTCTTC.

The count of this clone is one. V and J are TRBV29-1 and TRBJ1-3; D possibly corresponds to TRBD1 (6 bases). The CDR3 totals 13 residues. Looked up from germline, CDR1 is SQVTM and CDR2 is ANQGSEA. Trimming left V 4 bases short and J 4 bases short, with 11 bases between. This CDR3 reads CSVVRGVGNTIYF. The CDR3 bases are TGCAGCGTTGTCAGGGGTGTCGGAAACACCATATATTTT.

This rearrangement joins TRBV18 to TRBJ2-6; no definite D call. Trimming pared 3 bases from V and 0 bases from J, leaving 12 bases between. The V gene's germline CDR1 is KGHSH and CDR2 LQKENI. The CDR3 covers 17 residues. The CDR3: CASSPNSGNSGANVLTF. The DNA of the CDR3 is TGTGCCAGCTCACCGAACTCAGGAAACTCTGGGGCCAACGTCCTGACTTTC.

This rearrangement joins TRBV5-5 to TRBJ2-7; 7 bases match TRBD2. The germline V gene has CDR1 SGHKS and CDR2 YYEKEE (reference sequence). Trimming removed 2 bases from V and 3 bases from J; junction bases left unmatched: 14. The CDR3 loop spans 17 amino acids. The CDR3 DNA reads TGTGCCAGCAGCTTCGCGCCATACCTGGGGGGGAGCTACGAGCAGTACTTC. Amino acid sequence: CASSFAPYLGGSYEQYF.

A few counts support this clone. The rearrangement joins TRBV28 to TRBJ2-7; 11 bases line up with TRBD1. Germline CDR1 is MDHEN and CDR2 is SYDVKM. The CDR3 is made up of 12 amino acids. With 4 bases clipped from V and 9 bases from J, the junction kept 2 bases outside the gene matches. The CDR3 protein is CASSSGTGGQYF. CDR3 bases: TGTGCCAGCAGTTCTGGGACAGGGGGGCAGTACTTC.

This clone has a handful of counts. This chain links TRBV10-1 with TRBJ2-2; a possible D gene is TRBD1 (6 bases). This CDR3 has 13 amino acids. Germline CDR1 and CDR2: WNHNN and SYGVQD (reference sequence). V was shortened by 10 bases and J by 7 bases, with 16 bases between the two germline ends. The DNA of the CDR3 is TGCGCCACAACGACAGGTCAAGGCGGGGAGCTGTTTTTT. This gives the protein CATTTGQGGELFF.

This clone was seen a handful of times. This sequence joins TRBV6-1 and TRBJ2-7; 9 bases map to TRBD2. The CDR3 has 15 residues. Germline V gene lookup returns CDR1 MNHNS and CDR2 SASEGT. With 2 bases clipped from V and 5 bases from J, the junction kept 7 bases outside the gene matches. The CDR3 bases are TGTGCCAGCAGTGAAATGGCTAGCGGGGTTCACGAGCAGTACTTC. Its protein is CASSEMASGVHEQYF.

The V gene is TRBV7-2, the J gene TRBJ1-3; maybe TRBD1 (5 bases). The V gene lost 1 base and the J gene lost 3 bases, with 10 bases spanning the gap. From germline, CDR1 is SGHTA and CDR2 FQGNSA. This CDR3 is 15 amino acids long. The CDR3 reads CASSLDRSGGNTIYF. CDR3 DNA: TGTGCCAGCAGCTTAGACAGGTCAGGTGGAAACACCATATATTTT.

The chain combines TRBV5-1 with TRBJ2-5; a weak D match, TRBD1 (6 bases). The germline V and J ends were trimmed by 2 bases and 2 bases, with 10 bases remaining between them. This CDR3 comprises 14 residues. Germline lookup yields CDR1 SGHRS and CDR2 YFSETQ. The CDR3 DNA reads as TGCGCCAGCAGCTTCCGGACAGCACAAGAGACCCAGTACTTC. Protein: CASSFRTAQETQYF.

Ten or more counts support this clone. This sequence joins TRBV7-9 and TRBJ2-3, with 8 bases lining up with TRBD2. The J segment lost 0 bases and the V segment lost 5 bases, leaving 4 bases of the junction unmatched. Germline lookup yields CDR1 SEHNR and CDR2 FQNEAQ (reference sequence). This CDR3 spans 15 amino acids. The CDR3 sequence is CASSVGLASTDTQYF. The CDR3 nucleotides read TGTGCCAGCAGCGTAGGACTAGCTAGCACAGATACGCAGTATTTT.

The genes are TRBV7-2 and TRBJ2-1, with 10 bases fitting TRBD2. Per germline, CDR1 SGHTA and CDR2 FQGNSA. V shed 1 base and J 5 bases; nucleotides not matched to a gene: 5. CDR3 length: 16 amino acids. This CDR3 reads CASSLVSGRDNNEQFF. The CDR3 region has the DNA TGTGCCAGCAGCTTAGTCAGCGGGAGGGATAACAATGAGCAGTTCTTC.

The chain uses TRBV2 and TRBJ1-5; 9 bases align to TRBD1. Germline V gene data show CDR1 as SNHLY and CDR2 as FYNNEI. V shed 4 bases, J shed 7 bases, and the junction held 2 bases outside the gene matches. The CDR3 totals 13 residues. The CDR3 coding sequence is TGTGCCAGCAGTGGGACAGGGGCCCAGCCCCAGCATTTT. Translating gives CASSGTGAQPQHF.